Here is one T cell receptor (beta chain) with its context. Its cognate antigen is unknown. This specimen belongs to a study of siplizumab effects on memory and regulatory T cells. The CDR3 is made up of 11 amino acids. Trimming shortened V by 0 bases and J by 4 bases, and 2 bases separated the two germline ends. Germline V gives CDR1 SGHTS, CDR2 YDEGEE. Generated by immunoSEQ multiplex PCR, the TCRdb table keeps only in-frame clones and is missing some. The table has about 100,000 clones, about 94% seen once. Regarding the study as a whole: For siplizumab cultures, the suppressive function of their proliferating Tregs was not confirmed.

The receptor was derived from a human donor in good health. The chain carries TRBV5-8 and TRBJ2-7; D remains ambiguous. The source material was non-Treg CD4+ T cells sorted from blood. This CDR3 is CASSLVYEQYF. The CDR3 nucleotides are TGTGCCAGCAGCTTGGTTTACGAGCAGTACTTC.